The 26 T cell receptor beta chains given below trace back to one sample, sequenced in a study of T cell changes during pregnancy in multiple sclerosis. Profiled with immunoSEQ multiplex PCR; TCRdb holds only in-frame clones, not every one. The profile shows over 85,000 clones, around 92% of them singletons. Sequencing was performed on peripheral blood, taken after pregnancy. Receptors originate from a female donor in good health, enrolled as a control in a pregnancy study.

The rearrangement uses TRBV7-2 and TRBJ2-7; 8 nucleotides match TRBD1. J lost 0 bases, V lost 3 bases, and 4 bases had no gene match. Germline V gene sequence: CDR1 SGHTA, CDR2 FQGNSA. This CDR3 is built from 15 residues. The CDR3 sequence: CASSFGQGPSYEQYF. The CDR3 DNA sequence: TGTGCCAGCAGCTTTGGACAGGGTCCCTCCTACGAGCAGTACTTC.

The rearrangement joins TRBV2 to TRBJ1-1; no clear D. The ends were cut back, 7 bases at V and 2 bases at J, with 11 bases in the middle. Germline assignment: CDR1 SNHLY and CDR2 FYNNEI. The CDR3 is 13 amino acids. CDR3 residues: CASIARVNTEAFF. CDR3 nucleotides: TGTGCCAGCATCGCTCGGGTAAACACTGAAGCTTTCTTT.

This chain links TRBV19 with TRBJ2-4; D is uncertain. V shed 3 bases and J shed 0 bases, with 15 bases lying between them. CDR3 length equals 17 residues. Germline V gene lookup returns CDR1 LNHDA and CDR2 SQIVND (reference sequence). CDR3 sequence reads: CASSMAPAGLAKNIQYF. Here the CDR3 DNA reads TGTGCCAGTAGTATGGCCCCGGCAGGTCTAGCCAAAAACATTCAGTACTTC.

The chain combines TRBV25-1 with TRBJ1-1, with 10 bases lining up with TRBD1. The CDR3 contains 18 residues. The V gene end was trimmed by 5 bases and the J gene end by 0 bases; junction bases not matched to a gene: 12. Looked up from germline, CDR1 is MGHDK and CDR2 is SYGVNS. In nucleotides, the CDR3 is TGTGCCAGCAGTACCTCTCTCTGGGGGACAGGGGTGAACACTGAAGCTTTCTTT. It codes for CASSTSLWGTGVNTEAFF. Full variable domain (outside the CDR3, taken from reference TRBV25-1 and TRBJ1-1): EADIYQTPRYLVIGTGKKITLECSQTMGHDKMYWYQQDPGMELHLIHYSYGVNSTEKGDLSSESTVSRIRTEHFPLTLESARPSHTSQYLCASSTSLWGTGVNTEAFFGQGTRLTVV.

The CDR3, as DNA: TGTGCCAGCAGTTCCACAGGGGAGCCTGAAGCTTTCTTT. It codes for CASSSTGEPEAFF. This chain connects TRBV27 to TRBJ1-1; TRBD1 matches at 7 bases. CDR1 MNHEY and CDR2 SMNVEV come from the germline V gene (reference sequence). V lost 4 bases to trimming and J lost 6 bases; unmatched junction nucleotides: 5. CDR3 length equals 13 residues.

This chain uses TRBV7-3 with TRBJ2-3; D is possibly TRBD1 (6 bases). The V gene's germline CDR1 is SGHTA and CDR2 FQGTGA. CDR3 length equals 15 residues. V was clipped by 5 bases and J by 4 bases, with 16 bases between them. CDR3 sequence (DNA): TGTGCCAGCAGCCCGTCAACAGGGTTTGCAGATACGCAGTATTTT. Translated: CASSPSTGFADTQYF.

The chain employs TRBV5-4 and TRBJ1-6, with 8 bases aligning to TRBD1. Germline CDR1 reads SGHNT; CDR2 reads YYREEE (reference sequence). With V trimmed by 7 bases and J by 9 bases, 6 bases remained unmatched. The CDR3 is 13 residues long. The DNA for the CDR3 is TGTGCCAGCGTTGGACAGGGAGGTTCACCCCTCCACTTT. This gives the protein CASVGQGGSPLHF.

The rearrangement links TRBV5-4 to TRBJ2-3, with TRBD1 matching 8 bases. The length of the CDR3 is 16 residues. Germline CDR1 is SGHNT and CDR2 is YYREEE (reference sequence). With V trimmed by 0 bases and J by 0 bases, 3 bases remained unmatched. The CDR3 DNA sequence: TGTGCCAGCAGCTTGGAACGGACAGGGAGCACAGATACGCAGTATTTT. Translating it yields CASSLERTGSTDTQYF.

The chain is built from TRBV9 and TRBJ2-2; 8 bases map to TRBD2. CDR1 and CDR2 from the germline V gene are SGDLS and YYNGEE. V trimming: 0 bases; J trimming: 6 bases; junction bases outside the gene matches: 4. The CDR3 runs 15 residues. CDR3 bases: TGTGCCAGCAGCGTAGCGGGGGGGCCTGCCGGGGAGCTGTTTTTT. This sequence encodes CASSVAGGPAGELFF.

J is TRBJ1-6 and V is TRBV18; no clear D. V lost 5 bases, J lost 4 bases, and 15 bases lay in between. The CDR3 totals 16 residues. Germline CDR1 and CDR2: KGHSH and LQKENI. The CDR3 coding sequence is TGTGCCAGCTCAGACGGGTCCGGAAATTATAATTCACCCCTCCACTTT. Its protein is CASSDGSGNYNSPLHF.

The J gene is TRBJ1-3, the V gene TRBV7-6; D uncertain. The CDR3 has 15 residues. V dropped 4 bases and J dropped 0 bases, with 10 bases sitting between them. CDR1 is SGHVS and CDR2 is FNYEAQ in the germline V gene. CDR3: CASSSLDFSGNTIYF. The CDR3 DNA follows: TGTGCCAGCAGCTCCTTAGATTTCTCTGGAAACACCATATATTTT.

The chain recombines TRBV7-9 with TRBJ2-1, with a weak D call TRBD1 (5 bases). The CDR3 has 18 amino acids. Germline lookup yields CDR1 SEHNR and CDR2 FQNEAQ (reference sequence). The ends were cut back, 4 bases at V and 6 bases at J, with 25 bases in the middle. The CDR3 DNA reads TGTGCCAGCAGCTCCCCCATTGTTAGGCCTCAAGGGGCCAATGAGCAGTTCTTC. It specifies CASSSPIVRPQGANEQFF.

The gene calls are TRBV28 and TRBJ1-2; possibly TRBD1 for D (6 bases). The V and J ends lost 6 bases and 6 bases respectively, with 17 bases between them. The germline CDR1 and CDR2 sequences are MDHEN and SYDVKM. CDR3 length: 14 amino acids. The CDR3 is CASSRHRDFNGYTF. CDR3 in DNA: TGTGCCAGCAGCCGACACAGGGATTTTAATGGCTACACCTTC.

This chain joins TRBV19 and TRBJ1-3, with D tentatively TRBD1 (5 bases). Trimming removed 4 bases at V and 0 bases at J, with 13 bases between. CDR1 LNHDA and CDR2 SQIVND come from the germline V gene (reference sequence). The CDR3 totals 16 residues. CDR3 residues: CASSRMQGLSGNTIYF. CDR3 DNA: TGTGCCAGTAGTAGAATGCAGGGTCTCTCTGGAAACACCATATATTTT.

V and J are TRBV29-1 and TRBJ1-1; D remains unclear. The CDR3 sequence is 14 residues long. In germline, CDR1 is SQVTM, CDR2 ANQGSEA. V lost 6 bases and J 0 bases, leaving 14 bases between the germline ends. For the CDR3, the DNA is TGCAGCGTCCCCCCCCGCAGGTTGAACACTGAAGCTTTCTTT. Its protein is CSVPPRRLNTEAFF.

The gene calls are TRBV10-1 and TRBJ1-2, with 12 bases aligning to TRBD1. The germline V gene encodes CDR1 WNHNN and CDR2 SYGVQD (reference sequence). This CDR3 has 17 residues. V shed 6 bases, J shed 5 bases, and the junction held 13 bases outside the gene matches. CDR3 DNA: TGCGCCAGCAGCCAGGGACAGGGGGCGACGGGGTCTTATGGCTACACCTTC. Translated: CASSQGQGATGSYGYTF.

The chain combines TRBV7-9 with TRBJ2-1; the D gene is possibly TRBD2 (5 bases). The CDR3 length is 15 residues. Germline lookup yields CDR1 SEHNR and CDR2 FQNEAQ (reference sequence). The V gene lost 1 base and the J gene lost 3 bases, with 10 bases spanning the gap. CDR3 sequence (DNA): TGTGCCAGCAGCTTAGATGAGGGTGGCTACAATGAGCAGTTCTTC. Translating it yields CASSLDEGGYNEQFF.

The chain combines TRBV28 with TRBJ2-7, with D perhaps TRBD1 (6 bases). The germline CDR1 and CDR2 sequences are MDHEN and SYDVKM. The CDR3 runs to 12 residues. V was cut by 5 bases and J by 7 bases, with 12 bases left in between. The CDR3 DNA is TGTGCCAGCAGTACGACAGGTCTTGAGCAGTACTTC. This codes for CASSTTGLEQYF.

This chain uses TRBV15 with TRBJ1-6; D might be TRBD1 (5 bases). Trimming stripped 0 bases from V and 7 bases from J, with 10 bases between. Germline lookup yields CDR1 LNHNV and CDR2 YYDKDF (reference sequence). The CDR3 runs 15 residues. CDR3 sequence reads: CATSRDRQRNSPLHF. DNA for the CDR3: TGTGCCACCAGCAGAGATCGACAGAGAAATTCACCCCTCCACTTT.

The chain couples TRBV10-3 to TRBJ2-3, with a weak D call TRBD2 (6 bases). CDR3 size: 14 residues. Trimming took 6 bases from V and 2 from J, leaving 12 bases between them. Germline assignment: CDR1 ENHRY and CDR2 SYGVKD. CDR3 nucleotides: TGTGCCATCAGCTCCCCGGACTACACAGATACGCAGTATTTT. As protein: CAISSPDYTDTQYF.

In this sample, this clone turned up once. The chain uses TRBV7-3 and TRBJ1-1; 8 bases fit TRBD1. CDR1 is SGHTA and CDR2 is FQGTGA in the germline V gene. The ends lost 2 bases at V and 4 bases at J; junction bases unmatched: 6. The CDR3 contains 15 residues. CDR3 DNA: TGTGCCAGCAGCTTAGTAAAAGACAGGGGCACTGAAGCTTTCTTT. Amino acids: CASSLVKDRGTEAFF.

V and J are TRBV7-6 and TRBJ2-2; the D gene is possibly TRBD1 (6 bases). V was cut by 6 bases and J by 4 bases, with 15 bases left in between. Germline loops: CDR1 SGHVS, CDR2 FNYEAQ. The CDR3 length is 15 residues. CDR3 protein: CASSPLQGPTGELFF. The CDR3, as DNA: TGTGCCAGCAGTCCCCTACAGGGCCCCACCGGGGAGCTGTTTTTT.

The sample holds one count of this clone. The chain has TRBV25-1 and TRBJ1-5, with 9 bases fitting TRBD1. The CDR3 covers 18 residues. Per the germline V gene, CDR1 is MGHDK and CDR2 is SYGVNS. With 1 base clipped from V and 5 bases from J, the junction kept 12 bases outside the gene matches. CDR3 DNA: TGTGCCAGCAGTGAATCGGGGGGGACAGGGCTTCGTGATCAGCCCCAGCATTTT. Residues: CASSESGGTGLRDQPQHF.

A word on this clone: The junction does not match germline at one end; this may be a read error. The chain is built from TRBV7-2 and TRBJ2-7; 7 positions agree with TRBD1. The V gene's germline CDR1 is SGHTA and CDR2 FQGNSA. The CDR3 spans 14 residues. CDR3 nucleotide sequence: TGTGCCAACAGCTTAATGGGACAGTCCTACGAGCAGTACTTC. Translation: CANSLMGQSYEQYF.

This chain joins TRBV29-1 and TRBJ2-5; 9 nucleotides align to TRBD1. This CDR3 spans 13 amino acids. Germline trimming cut 6 bases from V and 2 bases from J; bases unmatched to any gene: 4. In germline, CDR1 is SQVTM, CDR2 ANQGSEA. Here the CDR3 DNA reads TGCAGCGTCCATGACAGGGGGCAAGAGACCCAGTACTTC. Protein product: CSVHDRGQETQYF.

This clone was picked up one time. The rearrangement uses TRBV29-1 and TRBJ2-3; 8 bases match TRBD1. V dropped 4 bases and J dropped 4; count of bases not matched to a gene: 10. The CDR3 runs 15 residues. CDR1 is SQVTM, CDR2 ANQGSEA, per germline. CDR3 in amino acids: CSVAPRTGSPDTQYF. CDR3 coding DNA: TGCAGCGTTGCTCCCAGGACAGGGTCCCCAGATACGCAGTATTTT.